The clone carrying this T cell receptor beta chain has only one observation. TCRdb used MiXCR to reprocess the 5' RACE reads, holding one entry per CDR3 protein. Found here are some 32,000 distinct CDR3 sequences, around 24% of them singletons; the top ten hold about 4.3%. The J segment lost 9 bases and the V segment lost 7 bases, leaving 13 bases of the junction unmatched. Germline V gene lookup returns CDR1 MNHNS and CDR2 SASEGT. The CDR3 has 15 amino acids. V usage is TRBV6-1 and J usage is TRBJ2-1; TRBD2 matches 9 bases. What was sequenced was memory CD4+ T cells sorted from blood. As to subset: memory CD4+ T cells, CD4+CD45RO+CD25-. This TCR derives from a female donor with breast cancer. The CDR3 DNA reads TGTGCCAGCACAGGGCCTGTTGCGGGAGGGGGTGAGCAGTTCTTC. Protein: CASTGPVAGGGEQFF.